Following are 26 T cell receptor beta chains from one sample sequenced in a study of blood T cells in healthy people across ages. It was with a sample-barcoded 5' primer and a J-beta primer mix that a second PCR of roughly 7 to 11 cycles was run. MiXCR was run by TCRdb on the 5' RACE reads, yielding one entry per CDR3 protein. In the table there are about 800,000 distinct CDR3 sequences, over 45% of which are singletons. Sequenced input: blood. The receptors come from a man aged 30-40 years in good health.

This chain joins TRBV14 and TRBJ2-3, with unresolved D. This CDR3 is built from 14 residues. V was cut by 4 bases and J by 4 bases, with 12 bases left in between. The germline gives CDR1 SGHDN, CDR2 FVKESK. The CDR3 DNA reads TGTGCCAGCAGCCGATCAGCGCGTCCAGATACGCAGTATTTT. It codes for CASSRSARPDTQYF.

This clonotype was recorded a few times. J is TRBJ1-2 and V is TRBV20-1; D gene ambiguous. Germline loops: CDR1 DFQATT, CDR2 SNEGSKA (reference sequence). Trimming removed 5 bases from V and 3 bases from J, with 16 bases in between. This CDR3 has 14 amino acids. In DNA, the CDR3 is TGCAGTGCTCCACTGGTTCCCATGGACTATGGCTACACCTTC. Translated, it gives CSAPLVPMDYGYTF.

This clonotype was seen more than once but under ten times. V gene TRBV7-9 combines with J gene TRBJ2-7; D is undetermined. The germline CDR1 and CDR2 sequences are SEHNR and FQNEAQ (reference sequence). This CDR3 spans 12 amino acids. The V end lost 4 bases, the J end lost 5 bases, and 9 bases lay between the germline ends. CDR3 nucleotides: TGTGCCAGCAGCTACCTCGTCAACGAGCAGTACTTC. Encoded protein: CASSYLVNEQYF.

The chain couples TRBV27 to TRBJ2-5; D is perhaps TRBD2 (6 bases). Germline lookup yields CDR1 MNHEY and CDR2 SMNVEV (reference sequence). Trimming took off 2 bases at V and 5 bases at J, with 12 bases between the two ends. The CDR3 length is 14 residues. The chain's CDR3 is CASSLLGAGETQYF. CDR3 in DNA: TGTGCCAGCAGTTTACTCGGCGCGGGGGAGACCCAGTACTTC.

The chain combines TRBV20-1 with TRBJ1-2; 7 bases match TRBD1. V shed 4 bases, J shed 5 bases, and the junction held 10 bases outside the gene matches. CDR3 size: 14 residues. CDR1 and CDR2 (germline): DFQATT, SNEGSKA (reference sequence). The CDR3 reads CSATNRDSRYGYTF. CDR3 DNA sequence: TGCAGTGCTACAAACCGGGACAGTCGTTATGGCTACACCTTC.

This clonotype was seen ten or more times. The rearrangement links TRBV28 to TRBJ2-7; D may be TRBD2 (5 bases). Trimming removed 6 bases from V and 4 bases from J, with 13 bases in between. CDR3 length: 13 residues. In germline, CDR1 is MDHEN, CDR2 SYDVKM. The CDR3 sequence is CASRTPGGYEQYF. The DNA of the CDR3 is TGTGCCAGCAGGACCCCTGGAGGTTACGAGCAGTACTTC.

The gene calls are TRBV6-1 and TRBJ2-7, with 10 positions matching TRBD2. J lost 2 bases, V lost 0 bases, and 13 bases had no gene match. Germline V gene data show CDR1 as MNHNS and CDR2 as SASEGT. The CDR3 runs 19 residues. The CDR3: CASSEALIAGGTLTYEQYF. The CDR3 DNA is TGTGCCAGCAGTGAAGCTCTCATAGCGGGGGGCACCCTAACCTACGAGCAGTACTTC.

This rearrangement joins TRBV29-1 to TRBJ2-5; D tentatively fits TRBD1 or TRBD2 (7 bases each). The DNA end is a closer match to TRBJ2-7, so the J assignment may be wrong. The CDR3 sequence is 14 residues long. Germline CDR1 SQVTM, CDR2 ANQGSEA. In DNA form, the CDR3 reads TGCAGCGCCCTGGGGGGAGGGGGCCTTTTCGAGCAGTACTTC. Translation gives CSALGGGGLFEQYF.

CDR3 in amino acids: CASSYGDRVYEQYF. CDR3 coding DNA: TGCGCCAGCAGTTACGGGGACAGGGTCTACGAGCAGTACTTC. The J gene is TRBJ2-5, the V gene TRBV5-1, with 9 bases lining up with TRBD1. The DNA end lines up better with TRBJ2-7; the J call may be wrong. The CDR3 has 14 residues. Per germline, CDR1 SGHRS and CDR2 YFSETQ.

The genes are TRBV20-1 and TRBJ2-3; no definite D call. CDR1 and CDR2 (germline): DFQATT, SNEGSKA (reference sequence). The CDR3 is 13 residues long. V was clipped by 6 bases and J by 1 base, with 11 bases between them. The CDR3 nucleotides are TGCAGTGCCTTGGACGGAGGCACAGATACGCAGTATTTT. Translation gives CSALDGGTDTQYF.

The V call is TRBV10-3, the J call TRBJ2-3; D is ambiguous. Trimming left V 3 bases short and J 1 base short, with 5 bases between. This CDR3 is built from 13 residues. From germline, CDR1 is ENHRY and CDR2 SYGVKD. CDR3 DNA sequence: TGTGCCATCAGTGATGACGGCACAGATACGCAGTATTTT. Amino acid sequence: CAISDDGTDTQYF.

V usage is TRBV15 and J usage is TRBJ2-7; D is unclear. V was pared by 5 bases and J by 6 bases, with 14 bases between. CDR1 LNHNV and CDR2 YYDKDF come from the germline V gene (reference sequence). The CDR3 sequence is 13 residues long. CDR3 nucleotide sequence: TGTGCCACCAGCGACCGCCGCCCTTCCGAGCAGTACTTC. This sequence encodes CATSDRRPSEQYF. Full variable domain (missing parts from reference TRBV15 and TRBJ2-7): DAMVIQNPRYQVTQFGKPVTLSCSQTLNHNVMYWYQQKSSQAPKLLFHYYDKDFNNEADTPDNFQSRRPNTSFCFLDIRSPGLGDTAMYLCATSDRRPSEQYFGPGTRLTVT.

The chain couples TRBV20-1 to TRBJ2-5; D unclear. The CDR3 extends over 12 amino acids. From germline, CDR1 is DFQATT and CDR2 SNEGSKA (reference sequence). The germline V and J ends were trimmed by 4 bases and 0 bases, with 6 bases remaining between them. The CDR3 region is CSANPYQETQYF. The CDR3 DNA sequence: TGCAGTGCTAACCCGTACCAAGAGACCCAGTACTTC.

As for this clonotype: A read error may produce the germline difference seen at one junction end. The chain recombines TRBV7-6 with TRBJ2-5; a possible D gene is TRBD2 (7 bases). Germline V gives CDR1 SGHVS, CDR2 FNYEAQ. The CDR3 contains 16 residues. Here the CDR3 DNA reads TGTGTCAGCAGCTTAGGTGTTCGGGGGGCCGGGGAGACCCAGTACTTC. This translates into CVSSLGVRGAGETQYF.

V and J are TRBV4-2 and TRBJ1-1, with 9 bases matching TRBD1. The CDR3 length is 15 residues. V gave up 2 bases and J gave up 5 bases; unmatched junction bases: 6. Germline CDR1 is LGHNA and CDR2 is YNFKEQ. CDR3 amino acids: CASSQLETGGTEAFF. The CDR3 bases are TGTGCCAGCAGCCAATTGGAGACAGGGGGGACTGAAGCTTTCTTT.

This sequence joins TRBV12-3 or TRBV12-4 and TRBJ2-4; tentative D call: TRBD2 (6 bases). The J call may not be correct, given that the DNA end is closer to TRBJ2-7. The CDR3 extends over 11 amino acids. CDR3 bases: TGTGCCAGCGCGGGAACCTACGAGCAGTACTTC. It specifies CASAGTYEQYF.

The chain recombines TRBV20-1 with TRBJ1-2, with 9 bases lining up with TRBD1. Germline CDR1 DFQATT, CDR2 SNEGSKA (reference sequence). V shed 4 bases, J shed 7 bases, and the junction held 13 bases outside the gene matches. The CDR3 loop spans 15 amino acids. The CDR3 sequence: CSAIFTGGFGGGYTF. CDR3 coding DNA: TGCAGTGCTATATTTACAGGGGGCTTCGGGGGTGGCTACACCTTC.

This clonotype has a handful of counts. The J gene is TRBJ2-5, the V gene TRBV5-6, with 9 bases that match TRBD1. Germline V lookup: CDR1 SGHDT, CDR2 YYEEEE. J lost 5 bases, V lost 0 bases, and 2 bases had no gene match. The CDR3 is made up of 14 amino acids. The CDR3 DNA is TGTGCCAGCAGCTTGGTAGGACAGGGGGAGACCCAGTACTTC. This sequence encodes CASSLVGQGETQYF.

The chain employs TRBV20-1 and TRBJ2-7, with D unclear. CDR1 is DFQATT, CDR2 SNEGSKA, per germline (reference sequence). The CDR3 has 13 residues. V lost 5 bases, J lost 5 bases, and 16 bases lay in between. The CDR3 sequence is CSAPSPGGHEQYF. The DNA for the CDR3 is TGCAGTGCTCCGAGCCCGGGTGGCCACGAGCAGTACTTC.

This chain links TRBV7-9 with TRBJ2-1; 9 positions agree with TRBD1. Germline-derived CDR1 and CDR2 are SEHNR and FQNEAQ (reference sequence). J was trimmed by 7 bases and V by 5 bases; bases with no gene match: 15. The CDR3 consists of 17 residues. The CDR3 is CASSQTPGTGYRNEQFF. The CDR3 coding sequence is TGTGCCAGCAGCCAAACCCCCGGGACAGGGTATAGGAATGAGCAGTTCTTC. Full variable domain (missing parts from reference TRBV7-9 and TRBJ2-1): DTGVSQNPRHKITKRGQNVTFRCDPISEHNRLYWYRQTLGQGPEFLTYFQNEAQLEKSRLLSDRFSAERPKGSFSTLEIQRTEQGDSAMYLCASSQTPGTGYRNEQFFGPGTRLTVL.

The chain links TRBV14 to TRBJ1-2; D remains ambiguous. Germline loops: CDR1 SGHDN, CDR2 FVKESK. This CDR3 comprises 14 residues. V lost 5 bases, J lost 1 base, and 11 bases lay in between. CDR3 sequence: CASSTSEDNYGYTF. Here the CDR3 DNA reads TGTGCCAGCAGCACTTCCGAGGATAACTATGGCTACACCTTC.

This chain links TRBV6-5 with TRBJ2-4; D is unclear. Near its end, the DNA agrees better with TRBJ2-7, so the J call may be wrong. The CDR3 totals 18 residues. CDR1 and CDR2 from the germline V gene are MNHEY and SVGAGI. CDR3 sequence: CASSYRQPVNEGLYEQYF. In DNA form, the CDR3 reads TGTGCCAGCAGTTACCGGCAACCAGTAAACGAAGGGTTATACGAGCAGTACTTC.

The chain is built from TRBV24-1 and TRBJ2-1, with 9 bases identical to TRBD2. The CDR3 length is 16 residues. Germline V gives CDR1 KGHDR, CDR2 SFDVKD. J lost 6 bases, V lost 0 bases, and 5 bases had no gene match. The CDR3 reads CATSDLASGKVNEQFF. Written as DNA, the CDR3 is TGTGCCACCAGTGATTTGGCTAGCGGGAAGGTCAATGAGCAGTTCTTC.

The chain has TRBV6-5 and TRBJ2-3, with a possible D match to TRBD1 (6 bases). CDR1 is MNHEY and CDR2 is SVGAGI in the germline V gene. The CDR3 has 13 residues. V was clipped by 6 bases and J by 6 bases, with 13 bases between them. The CDR3 region has the DNA TGTGCCAGCAGGATAACAGGGTTTGATACGCAGTATTTT. This sequence encodes CASRITGFDTQYF.

This clonotype showed up just a few times. The V call is TRBV7-8, the J call TRBJ2-6; 8 nucleotides align to TRBD1. There are 18 residues in the CDR3. Germline V gene data show CDR1 as SGHVS and CDR2 as FQNEAQ. With V trimmed by 3 bases and J by 1 base, 8 bases remained unmatched. CDR3 region: CASSLRSGGGSGANVLTF. DNA for the CDR3: TGTGCCAGCAGCTTGAGATCAGGGGGCGGTTCTGGGGCCAACGTCCTGACTTTC.

The chain couples TRBV5-1 to TRBJ2-1; 9 bases map to TRBD2. J lost 9 bases, V lost 4 bases, and 2 bases had no gene match. In germline, CDR1 is SGHRS, CDR2 YFSETQ. The CDR3 runs to 12 residues. The CDR3 nucleotides read TGCGCCAGCAGCCTTAGCGGGAGTGAGCAGTTCTTC. Amino acids: CASSLSGSEQFF.